Sequencing of this T cell receptor (beta chain) was carried out in a study of T cell changes during pregnancy in multiple sclerosis. Using immunoSEQ multiplex PCR, the repertoire was profiled, and TCRdb retains in-frame clones only, with some absent. The data show roughly 85,000 clones, with about nine tenths seen just once and 2.5% to 3% held by the top ten. Trimming took 5 bases from V and 4 from J, leaving 9 bases between them. Germline CDR1 and CDR2: SGHVS and FQNEAQ. The CDR3 runs to 12 residues. The clonotype originates from a female donor with multiple sclerosis, enrolled in a pregnancy study. The chain has TRBV7-8 and TRBJ2-7; TRBD2 might be the D (6 bases). Sequenced material: peripheral blood, taken in the first trimester of pregnancy. The CDR3 is CASSPRGYEQYF. The CDR3 bases are TGTGCCAGCAGCCCTCGGGGGTACGAGCAGTACTTC.